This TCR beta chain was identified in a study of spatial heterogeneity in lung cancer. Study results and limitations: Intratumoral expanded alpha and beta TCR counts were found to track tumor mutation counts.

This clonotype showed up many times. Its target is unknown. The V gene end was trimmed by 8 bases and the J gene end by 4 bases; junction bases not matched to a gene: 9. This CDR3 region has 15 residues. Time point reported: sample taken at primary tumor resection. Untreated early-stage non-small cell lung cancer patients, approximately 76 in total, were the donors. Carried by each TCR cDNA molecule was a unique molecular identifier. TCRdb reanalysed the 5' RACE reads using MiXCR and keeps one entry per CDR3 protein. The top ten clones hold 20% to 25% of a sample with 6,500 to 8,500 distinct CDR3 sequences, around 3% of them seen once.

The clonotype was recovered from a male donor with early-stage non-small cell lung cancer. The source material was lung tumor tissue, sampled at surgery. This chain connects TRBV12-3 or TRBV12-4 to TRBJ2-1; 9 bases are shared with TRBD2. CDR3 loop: CASGPGLAGYNEQFF. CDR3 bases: TGTGCCAGCGGTCCAGGGCTAGCGGGATACAATGAGCAGTTCTTC.